The T cell receptor beta chain under discussion was sequenced for a study of blood T cell repertoires in COVID-19. Across the whole study: COVID-19 samples collected from the United States, Italy and Spain covered acute and convalescent phases. From T cells, B-cell-depleted T cells, or PBMCs came the material, which was cDNA or gDNA.

Authors' processing steps: Amplified reference gene primers provided the basis for estimating nucleated cell counts. This table comes from immunoSEQ multiplex PCR, and its TCRdb copy is limited to in-frame clones, with some not included. That table furnishes V, J and clone size, whereas the DNA furnished D and trimming. The sample lists under 70,000 clones, about 90% seen once, with less than 15% in the top ten. The CDR3 is 13 amino acids. V lost 0 bases and J 4 bases, leaving 6 bases between the germline ends. Germline V lookup: CDR1 MNHEY, CDR2 SVGAGI. The chain links TRBV6-5 to TRBJ1-1; no firm D call. Sequences were obtained from peripheral blood. The receptor comes from a man in his 60s with active COVID-19. CDR3 in DNA: TGTGCCAGCAGTTACTCTCTTAGCACTGAAGCTTTCTTT. Amino acid sequence: CASSYSLSTEAFF.